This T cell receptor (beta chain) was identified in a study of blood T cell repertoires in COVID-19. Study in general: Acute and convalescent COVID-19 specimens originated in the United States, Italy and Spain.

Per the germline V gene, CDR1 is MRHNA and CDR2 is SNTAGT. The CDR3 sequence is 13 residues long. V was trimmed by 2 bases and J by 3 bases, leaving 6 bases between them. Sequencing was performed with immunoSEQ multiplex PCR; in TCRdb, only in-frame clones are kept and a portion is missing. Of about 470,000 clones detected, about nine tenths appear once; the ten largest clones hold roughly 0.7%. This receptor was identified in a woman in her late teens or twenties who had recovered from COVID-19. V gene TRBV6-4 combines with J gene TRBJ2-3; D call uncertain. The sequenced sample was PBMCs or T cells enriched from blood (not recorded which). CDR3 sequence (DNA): TGTGCCAGCAGTGACAGCGCAACAGATACGCAGTATTTT. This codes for CASSDSATDTQYF.